Reported below is one TCR beta chain. The sample comes from a study of blood T cell repertoires in COVID-19. For the study at large: Samples taken during acute and convalescent COVID-19 were collected in the United States, Italy and Spain. The cDNA or gDNA used as material had been derived from T cells, B-cell-depleted T cells, or PBMCs.

In the source study's methods: Nucleated cell counts were estimated from reference gene primer amplification. This table comes from immunoSEQ multiplex PCR, and its TCRdb copy is limited to in-frame clones, with some not included. From that table come the V and J calls and clone size; the DNA was used to work out D and trimming. The sample holds over 200,000 clones, about 90% seen once. CDR1 and CDR2 from the germline V gene are SGHAT and FQNNGV. The germline V and J ends were trimmed by 5 bases and 4 bases, with 21 bases remaining between them. The CDR3 has 17 residues. This sequence joins TRBV11-2 and TRBJ2-1; perhaps TRBD2 as D (5 bases). The source material was peripheral blood. This receptor was identified in a middle-aged man with active or convalescent COVID-19. The CDR3 DNA reads TGTGCCAGCAGCCCATACGGAACGAGGGCGGTGTACAATGAGCAGTTCTTC. It translates to CASSPYGTRAVYNEQFF.